These T cell receptor beta chains were read from a single sample in a study of cytomegalovirus exposure and HLA in healthy donors. TCRdb's copy holds only in-frame clones and misses some; the assay was immunoSEQ multiplex PCR. This sample has 180,000 or so clones, with 70% to 90% found just once. The source material was PBMCs. The receptors stem from a man in his late teens or twenties in good health and CMV-seropositive. The CDR3 runs from the conserved cysteine through the conserved F or W. A D gene is named only where the DNA matches it firmly. Size is omitted from some rows. Given values are once, few, many or a class for expanded clones.

D | size | J | length | V | CDR3 | DNA
TRBD2 | NA | TRBJ2-5 | 16 | TRBV14 | CASSPWTSEGQETQYF | TGTGCCAGCAGCCCTTGGACTAGCGAGGGCCAAGAGACCCAGTACTTC
NA | NA | TRBJ2-4 | 14 | TRBV11-2 | CASSTTRGADIQYF | TGTGCCAGCAGCACAACACGGGGGGCGGACATTCAGTACTTC
TRBD1 | NA | TRBJ2-2 | 15 | TRBV13 | CASSLGGANTGELFF | TGTGCCAGCAGTTTAGGGGGCGCGAACACCGGGGAGCTGTTTTTT
NA | NA | TRBJ1-3 | 16 | TRBV5-4 | CASSSPTGVSGNTIYF | TGTGCCAGCAGCTCACCTACAGGAGTCTCTGGAAACACCATATATTTT
NA | few | TRBJ2-7 | 11 | TRBV30 | CAWGASYEQYF | TGTGCCTGGGGGGCCTCCTACGAGCAGTACTTC
NA | NA | TRBJ1-1 | 14 | TRBV6-1 | CASSSGTPNTEAFF | TGTGCCAGCAGTTCCGGGACACCGAACACTGAAGCTTTCTTT
TRBD2 | NA | TRBJ2-5 | 13 | TRBV6-5 | CASSGEGWGTQYF | TGTGCCAGCTCCGGGGAGGGCTGGGGGACCCAGTACTTC
NA | few | TRBJ1-6 | 16 | TRBV9 | CASSVDDSSYNSPLHF | TGTGCCAGCAGCGTAGACGACAGCTCCTATAATTCACCCCTCCACTTT
NA | NA | TRBJ2-3 | 16 | TRBV19 | CASSIQLDMASDTQYF | TGTGCCAGTAGTATCCAACTAGATATGGCTTCAGATACGCAGTATTTT
NA | NA | TRBJ1-2 | 12 | TRBV19 | CASSITPGGYTF | TGTGCCAGTAGTATAACCCCAGGGGGCTACACCTTC
TRBD1 | few | TRBJ1-1 | 13 | TRBV19 | CASRRQGFSEAFF | TGTGCCAGTAGGAGACAGGGCTTTTCTGAAGCTTTCTTT
NA | few | TRBJ2-7 | 12 | TRBV6-5 | CASSRTGYEQYF | TGTGCCAGCAGCCGAACAGGCTACGAGCAGTACTTC
NA | NA | TRBJ1-3 | 11 | TRBV28 | CASSFVYTIYF | TGTGCCAGCAGTTTCGTCTACACCATATATTTT
NA | NA | TRBJ1-1 | 16 | TRBV4-3 | CASSRSVSGVNTEAFF | TGCGCCAGCAGCCGATCAGTATCCGGGGTGAACACTGAAGCTTTCTTT
NA | once | TRBJ2-5 | 14 | TRBV18 | CASSPWAVEETQYF | TGTGCCAGCTCACCCTGGGCAGTCGAAGAGACCCAGTACTTC
TRBD1 | NA | TRBJ1-2 | 14 | TRBV18 | CASSQDRANYGYTF | TGTGCCAGCTCACAGGACAGGGCTAACTATGGCTACACCTTC
TRBD1 | few | TRBJ1-1 | 15 | TRBV19 | CASQDRGLGNTEAFF | TGTGCCAGCCAGGACAGGGGGCTTGGGAACACTGAAGCTTTCTTT
NA | NA | TRBJ2-2 | 17 | TRBV7-2 | CASSSYLDAANTGELFF | TGTGCCAGCAGCTCCTACCTCGACGCGGCGAACACCGGGGAGCTGTTTTTT
TRBD1 | NA | TRBJ1-5 | 13 | TRBV6-5 | CASKHRGDQPQHF | TGTGCCAGCAAGCACAGGGGGGATCAGCCCCAGCATTTT
TRBD1 | few | TRBJ2-2 | 15 | TRBV5-1 | CASSLPQGAHGELFF | TGCGCCAGCAGCTTGCCACAGGGGGCGCATGGGGAGCTGTTTTTT
NA | NA | TRBJ2-2 | 17 | TRBV7-3 | CASSLRAGAENTGELFF | TGTGCCAGCAGCCTTAGGGCTGGGGCAGAAAACACCGGGGAGCTGTTTTTT
TRBD2 | NA | TRBJ2-1 | 16 | TRBV7-9 | CASSPPTSEHYNEQFF | TGTGCCAGCAGCCCCCCGACTAGCGAGCACTACAATGAGCAGTTCTTC
NA | once | TRBJ2-7 | 14 | TRBV5-6 | CASSLVSGQYEQYF | TGTGCCAGCAGCTTGGTATCAGGGCAGTACGAGCAGTACTTC
NA | few | TRBJ2-7 | 14 | TRBV15 | CATSRDRGTYEQYF | TGTGCCACCAGCAGAGATCGGGGGACCTACGAGCAGTACTTC
NA | few | TRBJ2-7 | 12 | TRBV18 | CASSPGLREQYF | TGTGCCAGCTCACCCGGGTTAAGGGAGCAGTACTTC
NA | NA | TRBJ2-7 | 14 | TRBV5-1 | CASRGAAVPYEQYF | TGCGCCAGCAGAGGTGCAGCGGTCCCCTACGAGCAGTACTTC
TRBD1 | NA | TRBJ1-2 | 12 | TRBV2 | CASSTGAYGYTF | TGTGCCAGCAGTACAGGGGCCTATGGCTACACCTTC
NA | NA | TRBJ1-3 | 15 | TRBV4-3 | CASSQERNLRGTIYF | TGCGCCAGCAGCCAAGAACGGAATCTCAGGGGCACCATATATTTT
NA | NA | TRBJ2-5 | 14 | TRBV27 | CASSCRVFRETQYF | TGTGCCAGCAGTTGCAGGGTTTTTCGAGAGACCCAGTACTTC
NA | NA | TRBJ1-4 | 17 | TRBV11-2 | CASSLNGGYSVNEKLFF | TGTGCCAGCAGCTTGAATGGCGGATATAGCGTGAATGAAAAACTGTTTTTT
NA | NA | TRBJ1-3 | 13 | TRBV30 | CAWRVYGGNTIYF | TGTGCCTGGAGGGTTTATGGCGGAAACACCATATATTTT
NA | NA | TRBJ2-3 | 14 | TRBV15 | CATSSRLGTDTQYF | TGTGCCACCAGCAGTCGACTGGGCACAGATACGCAGTATTTT
NA | NA | TRBJ2-7 | 14 | TRBV6-5 | CASSKPGLNYEQYF | TGTGCCAGCAGTAAACCGGGACTGAATTACGAGCAGTACTTC
TRBD2 | NA | TRBJ2-1 | 15 | TRBV7-3 | CASSRRTSNSNEQFF | TGTGCCAGCAGCCGGAGGACTAGCAATTCCAATGAGCAGTTCTTC
NA | NA | TRBJ1-6 | 13 | TRBV7-2 | CASSLPQGSPLHF | TGTGCCAGCAGCTTGCCACAGGGATCACCCCTCCACTTT
TRBD2 | NA | TRBJ2-5 | 15 | TRBV2 | CASSETSGGRETQYF | TGTGCCAGCAGTGAGACTAGCGGGGGAAGGGAGACCCAGTACTTC
TRBD1 | NA | TRBJ1-2 | 14 | TRBV7-2 | CASSLARDSPGYTF | TGTGCCAGCAGCTTAGCGCGGGACAGCCCCGGCTACACCTTC
NA | NA | TRBJ1-2 | 13 | TRBV21-1 | CASGTGAFYGYTF | TGTGCCAGCGGGACAGGGGCCTTCTATGGCTACACCTTC
TRBD1 | NA | TRBJ2-3 | 16 | TRBV27 | CASSLGTGGAADTQYF | TGTGCCAGCAGTTTAGGAACAGGGGGCGCCGCAGATACGCAGTATTTT
NA | NA | TRBJ2-5 | 12 | TRBV10-3 | CATGGPQETQYF | TGTGCCACCGGGGGGCCGCAAGAGACCCAGTACTTC
TRBD1 | NA | TRBJ2-3 | 16 | TRBV14 | CASSLRTGSRTDTQYF | TGTGCCAGCAGCCTTCGGACAGGGTCGAGAACAGATACGCAGTATTTT